One sample yielded the 7 T cell receptor beta chains listed below, sequenced in a study of T cell responses to AZD1222 COVID-19 vaccine. The repertoire was sequenced with immunoSEQ multiplex PCR; TCRdb's copy has only in-frame clones and lacks some. The sample holds about 120,000 clones; about 90% are singletons and the top ten take roughly a tenth. The sample was peripheral blood, taken on day 0 of AZD1222 vaccination. These receptors came from an adult in good health.

The chain uses TRBV19 and TRBJ2-7, with no clear D. Trimming removed 10 bases at V and 3 bases at J, with 10 bases between. CDR1 and CDR2 from the germline V gene are LNHDA and SQIVND (reference sequence). The CDR3 consists of 11 residues. In nucleotides, the CDR3 is TGTGCCACCCAACATTACTACGAGCAGTACTTC. It codes for CATQHYYEQYF.

This chain connects TRBV20-1 to TRBJ1-5; D unresolved. The CDR3 length is 12 residues. Germline V lookup: CDR1 DFQATT, CDR2 SNEGSKA (reference sequence). V lost 3 bases and J lost 6, with 9 bases in between. The CDR3 DNA reads as TGCAGTGCTAGTAGGTTGGGTCAGCCCCAGCATTTT. Translated: CSASRLGQPQHF.

The CDR3 DNA reads as TGTGCCAGCAGCTTAAACACTGGGTACGAGCAGTACTTC. It codes for CASSLNTGYEQYF. The chain employs TRBV7-9 and TRBJ2-7; unclear D gene. Trimming pared 2 bases from V and 4 bases from J, leaving 9 bases between. Germline CDR1 reads SEHNR; CDR2 reads FQNEAQ (reference sequence). This CDR3 comprises 13 residues.

CDR3 in DNA: TGCGCCAGCAGCTTGGAACCCAATGGCAAGTTGAGTTCACCCCTCCACTTT. It codes for CASSLEPNGKLSSPLHF. This chain connects TRBV5-1 to TRBJ1-6; D is ambiguous. V gave up 0 bases and J gave up 9 bases, with 19 bases separating them. There are 17 residues in the CDR3. From germline, CDR1 is SGHRS and CDR2 YFSETQ.

The gene calls are TRBV28 and TRBJ2-7; TRBD2 agrees at 8 bases. V shed 2 bases and J 0 bases; nucleotides not matched to a gene: 0. Germline V gene sequence: CDR1 MDHEN, CDR2 SYDVKM. The CDR3 runs 14 residues. CDR3 nucleotide sequence: TGTGCCAGCAGTTTACGGGGGGGCTCCTACGAGCAGTACTTC. Protein: CASSLRGGSYEQYF.

This clone has only one observation. The V call is TRBV6-5, the J call TRBJ2-1, with TRBD2 matching 7 bases. CDR1 is MNHEY, CDR2 SVGAGI, per germline. Unmatched junction bases numbered 11, after V lost 6 bases and J lost 6 bases. The CDR3 spans 15 residues. As DNA, the CDR3 is TGTGCCAGCAGCTTAGGACTAGTATCGGTCAATGAGCAGTTCTTC. Protein sequence: CASSLGLVSVNEQFF.

The count of this clone is one. This rearrangement joins TRBV7-9 to TRBJ2-5, with 8 positions matching TRBD2. CDR1 SEHNR and CDR2 FQNEAQ come from the germline V gene (reference sequence). Trimming took 5 bases from V and 4 from J; bases not matched to a gene: 9. The CDR3 is 15 residues long. The CDR3 DNA follows: TGTGCCAGCAGCCAAATTAGCGGGATAGTAGAGACCCAGTACTTC. Its translation: CASSQISGIVETQYF. Supplemented by reference TRBV7-9 and TRBJ2-5, the full variable domain reads DTGVSQNPRHKITKRGQNVTFRCDPISEHNRLYWYRQTLGQGPEFLTYFQNEAQLEKSRLLSDRFSAERPKGSFSTLEIQRTEQGDSAMYLCASSQISGIVETQYFGPGTRLLVL.